This T cell receptor (beta chain) emerged from a study of blood T cell repertoires in COVID-19. Participants reported their clinical history, and cohort assignment relied on those reports. Before being deemed recovered, Cohort 3 donors had two negative PCRs, clearance, or symptom resolution. The CDR3 totals 15 residues. Trimming cost V 5 bases and J 5 bases; bases outside gene matches: 9. In germline, CDR1 is LNHDA, CDR2 SQIVND (reference sequence). Generated by immunoSEQ multiplex PCR, the TCRdb table keeps only in-frame clones and is missing some. The sample has roughly 370,000 clones, roughly 89% seen once.

This clonotype originated in a woman aged 50 to 65 who had recovered from COVID-19. The chain carries TRBV19 and TRBJ1-5, with 7 nucleotides matching TRBD1. Sequenced: PBMCs or T cells enriched from blood (not recorded which). The CDR3 DNA follows: TGTGCCAGTAGTTTCGGACAGGTACAAGATCAGCCCCAGCATTTT. Amino acids: CASSFGQVQDQPQHF.